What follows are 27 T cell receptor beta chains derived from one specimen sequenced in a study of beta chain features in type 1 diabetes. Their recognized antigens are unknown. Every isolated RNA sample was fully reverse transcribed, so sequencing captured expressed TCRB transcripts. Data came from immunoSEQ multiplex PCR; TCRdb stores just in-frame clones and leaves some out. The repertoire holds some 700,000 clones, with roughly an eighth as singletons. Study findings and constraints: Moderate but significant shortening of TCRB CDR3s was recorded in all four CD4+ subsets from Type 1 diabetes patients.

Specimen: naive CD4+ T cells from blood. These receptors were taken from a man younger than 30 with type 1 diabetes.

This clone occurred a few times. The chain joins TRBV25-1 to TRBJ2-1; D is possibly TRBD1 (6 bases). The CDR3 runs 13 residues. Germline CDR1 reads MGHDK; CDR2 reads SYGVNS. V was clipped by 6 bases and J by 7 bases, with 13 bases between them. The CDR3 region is CASRSSGVNEQFF. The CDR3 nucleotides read TGTGCCAGCAGATCTTCAGGGGTGAATGAGCAGTTCTTC.

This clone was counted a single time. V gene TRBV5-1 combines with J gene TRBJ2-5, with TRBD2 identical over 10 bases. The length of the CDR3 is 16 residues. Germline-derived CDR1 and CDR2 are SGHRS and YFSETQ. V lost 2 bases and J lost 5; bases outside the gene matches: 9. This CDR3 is CASSLTSGVLWETQYF. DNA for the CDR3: TGCGCCAGCAGCTTAACTAGCGGGGTCCTCTGGGAGACCCAGTACTTC.

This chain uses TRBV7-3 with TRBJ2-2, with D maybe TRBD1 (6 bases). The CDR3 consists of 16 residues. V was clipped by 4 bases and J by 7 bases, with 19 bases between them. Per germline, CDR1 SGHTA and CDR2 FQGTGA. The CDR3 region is CASSSRTGQQHGELFF. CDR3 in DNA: TGTGCCAGCAGCTCCCGCACAGGGCAACAACACGGGGAGCTGTTTTTT.

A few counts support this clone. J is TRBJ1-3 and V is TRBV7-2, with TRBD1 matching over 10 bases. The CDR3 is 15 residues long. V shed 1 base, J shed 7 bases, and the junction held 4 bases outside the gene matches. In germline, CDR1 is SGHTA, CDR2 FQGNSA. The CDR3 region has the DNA TGTGCCAGCAGCTTAGTTGGACAGGGGGAGAACACCATATATTTT. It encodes CASSLVGQGENTIYF. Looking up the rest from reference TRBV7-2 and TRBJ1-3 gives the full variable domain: GAGVSQSPSNKVTEKGKDVELRCDPISGHTALYWYRQSLGQGLEFLIYFQGNSAPDKSGLPSDRFSAERTGGSVSTLTIQRTQQEDSAVYLCASSLVGQGENTIYFGEGSWLTVV.

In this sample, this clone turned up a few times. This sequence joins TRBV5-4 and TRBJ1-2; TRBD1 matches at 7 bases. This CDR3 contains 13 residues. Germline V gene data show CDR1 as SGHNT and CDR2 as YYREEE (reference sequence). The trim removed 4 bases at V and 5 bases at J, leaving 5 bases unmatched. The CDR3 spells CASSLTGEYGYTF. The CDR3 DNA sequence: TGTGCCAGCAGCCTTACAGGGGAGTATGGCTACACCTTC. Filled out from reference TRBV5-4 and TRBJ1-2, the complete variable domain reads ETGVTQSPTHLIKTRGQQVTLRCSSQSGHNTVSWYQQALGQGPQFIFQYYREEENGRGNFPPRFSGLQFPNYSSELNVNALELDDSALYLCASSLTGEYGYTFGSGTRLTVV.

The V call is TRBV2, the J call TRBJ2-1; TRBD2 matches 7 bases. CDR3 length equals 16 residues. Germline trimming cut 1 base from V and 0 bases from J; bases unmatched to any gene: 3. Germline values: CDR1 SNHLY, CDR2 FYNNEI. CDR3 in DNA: TGTGCCAGCAGTGAAGAGTCGGGGGGCTCCTACAATGAGCAGTTCTTC. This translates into CASSEESGGSYNEQFF.

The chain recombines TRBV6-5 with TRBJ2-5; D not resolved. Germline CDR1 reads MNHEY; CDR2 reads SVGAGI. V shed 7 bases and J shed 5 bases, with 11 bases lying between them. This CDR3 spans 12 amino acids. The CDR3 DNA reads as TGTGCCAGCACTAAAGACACGGAGACCCAGTACTTC. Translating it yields CASTKDTETQYF.

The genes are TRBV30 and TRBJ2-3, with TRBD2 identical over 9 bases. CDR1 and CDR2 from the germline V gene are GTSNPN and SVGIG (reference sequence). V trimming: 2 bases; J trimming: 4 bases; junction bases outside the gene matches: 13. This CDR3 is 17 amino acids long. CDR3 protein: CAWSSHSGLARPDTQYF. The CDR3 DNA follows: TGTGCCTGGAGTAGTCATAGTGGACTAGCGAGGCCAGATACGCAGTATTTT.

The DNA for the CDR3 is TGTGCCAGCAGTCGGAGGACCTACGAGCAGTACTTC. Its protein product is CASSRRTYEQYF. This chain connects TRBV28 to TRBJ2-7, with TRBD2 as a possible D gene (5 bases). Germline lookup yields CDR1 MDHEN and CDR2 SYDVKM. There are 12 residues in the CDR3. Trimming cost V 5 bases and J 2 bases, with 7 bases left between them.

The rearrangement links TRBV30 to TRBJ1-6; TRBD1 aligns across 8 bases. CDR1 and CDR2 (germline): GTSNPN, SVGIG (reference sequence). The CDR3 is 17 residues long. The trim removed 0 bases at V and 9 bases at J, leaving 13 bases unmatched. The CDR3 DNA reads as TGTGCCTGGAGTGTACGGGGCAGGGGGCAACTGAGTTCACCCCTCCACTTT. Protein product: CAWSVRGRGQLSSPLHF.

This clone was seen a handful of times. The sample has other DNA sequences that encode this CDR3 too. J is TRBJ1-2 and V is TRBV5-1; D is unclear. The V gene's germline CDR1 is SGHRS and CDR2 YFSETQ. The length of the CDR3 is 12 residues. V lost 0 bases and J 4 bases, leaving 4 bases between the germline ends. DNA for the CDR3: TGCGCCAGCAGCTTGGACTCCTATGGCTACACCTTC. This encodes CASSLDSYGYTF.

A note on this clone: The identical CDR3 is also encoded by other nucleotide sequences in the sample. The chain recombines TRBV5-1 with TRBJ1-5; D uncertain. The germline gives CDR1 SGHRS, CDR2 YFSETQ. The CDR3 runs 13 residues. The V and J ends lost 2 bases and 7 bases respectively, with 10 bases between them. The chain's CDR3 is CASSFEGGQPQHF. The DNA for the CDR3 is TGCGCCAGCAGCTTCGAGGGAGGACAGCCCCAGCATTTT.

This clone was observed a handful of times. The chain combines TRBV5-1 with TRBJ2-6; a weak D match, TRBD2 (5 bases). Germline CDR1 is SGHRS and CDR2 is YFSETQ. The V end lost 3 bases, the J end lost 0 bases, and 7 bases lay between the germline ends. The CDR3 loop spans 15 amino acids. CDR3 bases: TGCGCCAGCAGCTCGGGGTACTCTGGGGCCAACGTCCTGACTTTC. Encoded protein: CASSSGYSGANVLTF.

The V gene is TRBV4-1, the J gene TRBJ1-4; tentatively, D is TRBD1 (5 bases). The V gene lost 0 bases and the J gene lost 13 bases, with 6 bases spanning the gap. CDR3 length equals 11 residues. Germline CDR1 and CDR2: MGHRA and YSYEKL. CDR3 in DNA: TGCGCCAGCAGCCAAGAGGGGGGACTGTTTTTT. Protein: CASSQEGGLFF.

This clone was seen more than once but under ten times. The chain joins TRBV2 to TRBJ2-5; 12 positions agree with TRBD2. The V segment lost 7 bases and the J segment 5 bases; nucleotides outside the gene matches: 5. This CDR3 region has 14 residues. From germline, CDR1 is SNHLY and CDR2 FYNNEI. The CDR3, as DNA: TGTGCCAGCACCCCCACTAGCGGGGGGGAGACCCAGTACTTC. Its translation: CASTPTSGGETQYF.

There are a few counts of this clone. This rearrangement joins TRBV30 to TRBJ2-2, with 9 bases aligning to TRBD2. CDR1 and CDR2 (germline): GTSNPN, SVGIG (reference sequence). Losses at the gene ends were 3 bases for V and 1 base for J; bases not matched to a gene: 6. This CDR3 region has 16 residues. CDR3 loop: CAWRKAGGQNTGELFF. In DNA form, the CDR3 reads TGTGCCTGGAGGAAAGCGGGGGGCCAGAACACCGGGGAGCTGTTTTTT.

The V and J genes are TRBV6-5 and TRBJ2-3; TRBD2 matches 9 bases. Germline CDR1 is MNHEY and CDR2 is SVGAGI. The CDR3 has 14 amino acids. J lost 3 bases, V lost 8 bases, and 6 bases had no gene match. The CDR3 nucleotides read TGTGCCAGCTCGCCGGGACTAGCAACAGATACGCAGTATTTT. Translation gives CASSPGLATDTQYF.

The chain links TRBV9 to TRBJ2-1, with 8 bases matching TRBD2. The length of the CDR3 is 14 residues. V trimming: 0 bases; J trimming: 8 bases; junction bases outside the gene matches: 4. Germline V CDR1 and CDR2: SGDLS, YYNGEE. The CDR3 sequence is CASSVVREGHEQFF. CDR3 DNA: TGTGCCAGCAGCGTAGTCCGGGAGGGCCATGAGCAGTTCTTC. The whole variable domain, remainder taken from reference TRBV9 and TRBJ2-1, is DSGVTQTPKHLITATGQRVTLRCSPRSGDLSVYWYQQSLDQGLQFLIQYYNGEERAKGNILERFSAQQFPDLHSELNLSSLELGDSALYFCASSVVREGHEQFFGPGTRLTVL.

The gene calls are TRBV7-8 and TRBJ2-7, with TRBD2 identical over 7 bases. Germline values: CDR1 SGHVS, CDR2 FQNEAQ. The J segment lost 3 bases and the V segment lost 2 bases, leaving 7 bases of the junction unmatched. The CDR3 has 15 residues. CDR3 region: CASSLSGVGGYEQYF. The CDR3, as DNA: TGTGCCAGCAGCTTAAGCGGGGTGGGTGGCTACGAGCAGTACTTC.

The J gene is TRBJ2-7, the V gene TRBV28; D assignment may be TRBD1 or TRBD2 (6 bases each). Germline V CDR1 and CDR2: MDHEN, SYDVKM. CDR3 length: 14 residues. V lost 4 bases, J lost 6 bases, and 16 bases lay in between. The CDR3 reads CASSSAWGALEQYF. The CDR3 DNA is TGTGCCAGCAGTTCGGCGTGGGGGGCCCTCGAGCAGTACTTC.

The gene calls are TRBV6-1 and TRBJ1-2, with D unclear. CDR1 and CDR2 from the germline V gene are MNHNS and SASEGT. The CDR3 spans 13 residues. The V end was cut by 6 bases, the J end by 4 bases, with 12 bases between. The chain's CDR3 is CASRTSRSYGYTF. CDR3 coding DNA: TGTGCCAGCAGGACCTCCAGGAGCTATGGCTACACCTTC.

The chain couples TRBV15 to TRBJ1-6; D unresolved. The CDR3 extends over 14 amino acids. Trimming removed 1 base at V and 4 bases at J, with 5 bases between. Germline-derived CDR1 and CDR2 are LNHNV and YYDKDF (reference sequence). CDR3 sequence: CATSRVEYNSPLHF. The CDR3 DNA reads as TGTGCCACCAGCAGAGTAGAGTATAATTCACCCCTCCACTTT.

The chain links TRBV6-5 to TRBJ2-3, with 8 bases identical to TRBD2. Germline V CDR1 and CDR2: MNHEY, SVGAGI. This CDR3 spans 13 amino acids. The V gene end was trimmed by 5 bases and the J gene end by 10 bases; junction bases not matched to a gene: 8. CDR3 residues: CASSTQTGGAQYF. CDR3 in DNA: TGTGCCAGCAGTACCCAGACCGGGGGGGCGCAGTATTTT.

In nucleotides, the CDR3 is TGTGCCAGCAGCGAACGTACTAGCGGGGGGCCCCCGGGGGGAAATGAGCAGTTCTTC. This encodes CASSERTSGGPPGGNEQFF. V is TRBV6-1 and J is TRBJ2-1; 12 nucleotides align to TRBD2. The CDR3 spans 19 residues. Germline CDR1 reads MNHNS; CDR2 reads SASEGT. The V gene end was trimmed by 6 bases and the J gene end by 7 bases; junction bases not matched to a gene: 19.

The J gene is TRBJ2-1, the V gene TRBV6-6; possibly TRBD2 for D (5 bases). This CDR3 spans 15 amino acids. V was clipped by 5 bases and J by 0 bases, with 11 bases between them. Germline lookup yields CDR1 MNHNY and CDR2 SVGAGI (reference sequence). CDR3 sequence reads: CASSSPGSSYNEQFF. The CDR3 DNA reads TGTGCCAGCAGTAGCCCTGGGAGCTCCTACAATGAGCAGTTCTTC.

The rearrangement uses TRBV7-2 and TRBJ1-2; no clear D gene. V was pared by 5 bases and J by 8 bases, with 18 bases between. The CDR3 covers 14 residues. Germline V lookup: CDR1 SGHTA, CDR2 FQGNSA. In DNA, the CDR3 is TGTGCCAGCAGCCAGTACGGGGAGGATAGGGGCTACACCTTC. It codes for CASSQYGEDRGYTF.

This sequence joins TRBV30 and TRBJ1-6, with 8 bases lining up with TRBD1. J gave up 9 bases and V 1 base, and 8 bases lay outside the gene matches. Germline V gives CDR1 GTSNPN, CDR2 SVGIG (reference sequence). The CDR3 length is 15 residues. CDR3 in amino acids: CAWSATQGVGSPLHF. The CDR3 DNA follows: TGTGCCTGGAGTGCGACACAGGGGGTAGGTTCACCCCTCCACTTT.